Below, one TCR beta chain is given with its context. In the study's own analysis: Counts of nucleated cells, estimated from reference gene primer amplification, were obtained. The protocol was immunoSEQ multiplex PCR, while the TCRdb copy is restricted to in-frame clones and leaves out a portion. The V and J calls and the clone size are those of that table, but D and trimming were determined from the DNA. The table records 70,000 or so clones, approximately 90% of them present only once. The record originates from a study of blood T cell repertoires in COVID-19. The CDR3 spans 15 residues. V trimming: 5 bases; J trimming: 2 bases; junction bases outside the gene matches: 8. CDR1 and CDR2 from the germline V gene are SGHDT and YYEEEE.

The TCR sequence derives from a man between 60 and 75 years old with acute or convalescent COVID-19. The V gene is TRBV5-6, the J gene TRBJ1-2, with 8 bases lining up with TRBD1. Sequenced input: peripheral blood. This CDR3 is CASSLRGRGNYGYTF. The CDR3 coding sequence is TGTGCCAGCAGTCTCAGGGGGCGGGGGAACTATGGCTACACCTTC.